This TCR beta chain originates from a study of T cell responses to AZD1222 COVID-19 vaccine. Losses at the gene ends were 3 bases for V and 1 base for J; bases not matched to a gene: 2. Per the germline V gene, CDR1 is LGHDT and CDR2 is YNNKEL (reference sequence). This CDR3 region has 15 residues. Repertoires were generated with immunoSEQ multiplex PCR, while TCRdb's copy carries only in-frame clones and drops some. The repertoire has 140,000 to 150,000 clones, about nine tenths of them found once; the top ten carry about 2%. The sequences come from peripheral blood, collected 28 days after the second AZD1222 dose. The genes are TRBV3-1 (or the pseudogene TRBV3-2) and TRBJ2-7; 11 bases map to TRBD2. The sequence derives from an adult who received the AZD1222 COVID-19 vaccine. In DNA form, the CDR3 reads TGTGCCAGCAGCCACGGACTAGCGGGTTCCTACGAGCAGTACTTC. It encodes CASSHGLAGSYEQYF.